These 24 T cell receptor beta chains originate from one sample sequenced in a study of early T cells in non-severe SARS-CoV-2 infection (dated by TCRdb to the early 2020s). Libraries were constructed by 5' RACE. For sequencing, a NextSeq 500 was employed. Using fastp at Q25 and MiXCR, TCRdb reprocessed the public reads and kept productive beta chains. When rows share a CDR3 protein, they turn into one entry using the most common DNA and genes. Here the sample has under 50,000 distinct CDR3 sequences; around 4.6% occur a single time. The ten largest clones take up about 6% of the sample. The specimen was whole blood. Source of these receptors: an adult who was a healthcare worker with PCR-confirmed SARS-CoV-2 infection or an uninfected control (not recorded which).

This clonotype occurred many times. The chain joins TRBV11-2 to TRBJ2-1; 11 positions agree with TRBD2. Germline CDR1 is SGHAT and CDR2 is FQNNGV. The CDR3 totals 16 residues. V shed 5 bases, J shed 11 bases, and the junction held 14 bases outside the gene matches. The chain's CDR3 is CASSQTSGATLTKQFF. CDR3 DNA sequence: TGTGCCAGCAGCCAGACTAGCGGGGCAACGCTGACGAAGCAGTTCTTC.

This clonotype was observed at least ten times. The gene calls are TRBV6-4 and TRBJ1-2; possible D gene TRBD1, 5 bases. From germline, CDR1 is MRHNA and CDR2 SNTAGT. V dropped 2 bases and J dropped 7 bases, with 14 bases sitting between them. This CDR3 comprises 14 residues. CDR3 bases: TGTGCCAGCAGTGACGAAGCGGGGCTTGGTGGCTACACCTTC. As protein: CASSDEAGLGGYTF.

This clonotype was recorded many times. The CDR3: CSAKNQGRLNTEAFF. In DNA, the CDR3 is TGCAGTGCTAAGAATCAAGGACGGTTGAACACTGAAGCTTTCTTT. The chain is built from TRBV20-1 and TRBJ1-1, with D uncertain. V shed 4 bases and J shed 0 bases, with 15 bases lying between them. The CDR3 totals 15 residues. Per germline, CDR1 DFQATT and CDR2 SNEGSKA (reference sequence).

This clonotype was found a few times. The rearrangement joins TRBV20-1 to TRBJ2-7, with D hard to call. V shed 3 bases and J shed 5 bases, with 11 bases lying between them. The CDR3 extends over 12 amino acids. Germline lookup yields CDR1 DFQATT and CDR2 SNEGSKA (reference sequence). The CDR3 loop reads CSASGSFDEQYF. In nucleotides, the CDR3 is TGCAGTGCTAGCGGTTCCTTTGACGAGCAGTACTTC.

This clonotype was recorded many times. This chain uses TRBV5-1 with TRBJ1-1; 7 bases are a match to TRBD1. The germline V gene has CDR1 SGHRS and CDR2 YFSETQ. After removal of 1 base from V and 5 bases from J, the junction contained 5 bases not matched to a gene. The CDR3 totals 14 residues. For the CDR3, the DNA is TGCGCCAGCAGCTTGCGGACAGGAAGGACTGAAGCTTTCTTT. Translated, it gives CASSLRTGRTEAFF.

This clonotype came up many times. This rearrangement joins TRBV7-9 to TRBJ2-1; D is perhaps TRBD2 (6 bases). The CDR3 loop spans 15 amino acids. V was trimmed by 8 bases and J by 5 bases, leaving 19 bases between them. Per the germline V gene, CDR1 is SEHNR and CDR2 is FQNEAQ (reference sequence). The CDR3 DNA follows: TGTGCCAGCGAGCTCCGACTAGGCCCTAACAATGAGCAGTTCTTC. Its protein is CASELRLGPNNEQFF.

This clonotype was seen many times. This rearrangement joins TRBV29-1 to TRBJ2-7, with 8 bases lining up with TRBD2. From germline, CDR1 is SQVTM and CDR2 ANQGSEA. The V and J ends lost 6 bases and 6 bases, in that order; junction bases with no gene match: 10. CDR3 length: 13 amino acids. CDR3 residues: CSVTRGGNGEQYF. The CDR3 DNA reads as TGCAGCGTCACTCGGGGGGGTAATGGCGAGCAGTACTTC.

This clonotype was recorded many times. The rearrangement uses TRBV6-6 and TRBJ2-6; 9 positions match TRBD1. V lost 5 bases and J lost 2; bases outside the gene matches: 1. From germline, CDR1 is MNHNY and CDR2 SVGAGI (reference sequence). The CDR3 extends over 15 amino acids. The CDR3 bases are TGTGCCAGCAGTCGACAGGGGGCTGGGGCCAACGTCCTGACTTTC. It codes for CASSRQGAGANVLTF.

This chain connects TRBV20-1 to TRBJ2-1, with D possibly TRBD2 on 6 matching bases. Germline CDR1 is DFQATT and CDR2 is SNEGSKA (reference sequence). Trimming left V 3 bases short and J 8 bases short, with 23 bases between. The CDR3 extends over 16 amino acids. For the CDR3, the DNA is TGCAGTGCTAGCGGGAGAATAGGGTTGGAACGGGATGAGCAGTTCTTC. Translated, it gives CSASGRIGLERDEQFF.

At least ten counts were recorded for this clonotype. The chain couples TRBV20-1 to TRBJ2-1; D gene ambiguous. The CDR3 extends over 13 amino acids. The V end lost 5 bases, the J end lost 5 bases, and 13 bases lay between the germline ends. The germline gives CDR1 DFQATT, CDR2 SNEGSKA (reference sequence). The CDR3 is CSADPQAHNEQFF. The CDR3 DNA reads TGCAGTGCTGACCCCCAGGCCCACAATGAGCAGTTCTTC.

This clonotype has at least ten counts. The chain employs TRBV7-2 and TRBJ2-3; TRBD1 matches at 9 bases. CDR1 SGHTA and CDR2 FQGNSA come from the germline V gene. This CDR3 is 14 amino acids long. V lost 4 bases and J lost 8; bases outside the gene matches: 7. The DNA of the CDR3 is TGTGCCAGCAGCTCTACAGGGGGCAGGGGTACGCAGTATTTT. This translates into CASSSTGGRGTQYF.

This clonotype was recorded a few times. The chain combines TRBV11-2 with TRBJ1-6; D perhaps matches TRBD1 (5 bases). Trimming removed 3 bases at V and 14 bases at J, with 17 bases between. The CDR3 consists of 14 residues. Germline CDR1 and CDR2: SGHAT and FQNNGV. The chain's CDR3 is CASSFRSRGGTLHF. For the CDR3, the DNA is TGTGCCAGCAGCTTTCGTTCGAGGGGAGGTACCCTCCACTTT. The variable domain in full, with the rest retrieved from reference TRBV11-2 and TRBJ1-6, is EAGVAQSPRYKIIEKRQSVAFWCNPISGHATLYWYQQILGQGPKLLIQFQNNGVVDDSQLPKDRFSAERLKGVDSTLKIQPAKLEDSAVYLCASSFRSRGGTLHFGNGTRLTVT.

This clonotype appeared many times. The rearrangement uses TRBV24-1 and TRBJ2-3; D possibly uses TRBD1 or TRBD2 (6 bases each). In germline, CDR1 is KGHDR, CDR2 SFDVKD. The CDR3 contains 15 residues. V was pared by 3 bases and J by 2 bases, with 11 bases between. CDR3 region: CATSDTGAVTDTQYF. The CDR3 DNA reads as TGTGCCACCAGTGATACGGGGGCCGTCACAGATACGCAGTATTTT.

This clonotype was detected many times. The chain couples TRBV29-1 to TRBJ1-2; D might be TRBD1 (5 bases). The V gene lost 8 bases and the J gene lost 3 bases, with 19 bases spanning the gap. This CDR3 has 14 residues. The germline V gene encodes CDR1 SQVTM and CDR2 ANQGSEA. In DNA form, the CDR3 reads TGCAGCTTCCTGAGTGGATGGGGCCACTATGGCTACACCTTC. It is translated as CSFLSGWGHYGYTF. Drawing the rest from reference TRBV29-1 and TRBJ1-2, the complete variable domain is SAVISQKPSRDICQRGTSLTIQCQVDSQVTMMFWYRQQPGQSLTLIATANQGSEATYESGFVIDKFPISRPNLTFSTLTVSNMSPEDSSIYLCSFLSGWGHYGYTFGSGTRLTVV.

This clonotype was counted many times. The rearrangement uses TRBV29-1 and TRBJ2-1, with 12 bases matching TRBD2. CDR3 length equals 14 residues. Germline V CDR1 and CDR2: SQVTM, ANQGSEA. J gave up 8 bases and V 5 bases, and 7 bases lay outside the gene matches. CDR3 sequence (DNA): TGCAGCGTTTCGACTAGCGGGAGCTTCTATGAGCAGTTCTTC. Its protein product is CSVSTSGSFYEQFF.

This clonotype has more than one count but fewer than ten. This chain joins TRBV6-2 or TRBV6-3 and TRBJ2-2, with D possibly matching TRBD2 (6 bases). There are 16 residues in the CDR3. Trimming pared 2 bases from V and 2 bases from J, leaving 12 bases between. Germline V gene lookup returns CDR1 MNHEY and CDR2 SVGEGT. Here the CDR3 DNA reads TGTGCCAGCAGTTACCTCTCTAGCGTAAACACCGGGGAGCTGTTTTTT. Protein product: CASSYLSSVNTGELFF.

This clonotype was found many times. Written as DNA, the CDR3 is TGTGCCAGCAGCCCAGAGCAGGGAGTGAACACTGAAGCTTTCTTT. This sequence encodes CASSPEQGVNTEAFF. The chain is built from TRBV9 and TRBJ1-1, with a weak D call TRBD1 (5 bases). Germline V lookup: CDR1 SGDLS, CDR2 YYNGEE. The length of the CDR3 is 15 residues. V was clipped by 4 bases and J by 0 bases, with 13 bases between them.

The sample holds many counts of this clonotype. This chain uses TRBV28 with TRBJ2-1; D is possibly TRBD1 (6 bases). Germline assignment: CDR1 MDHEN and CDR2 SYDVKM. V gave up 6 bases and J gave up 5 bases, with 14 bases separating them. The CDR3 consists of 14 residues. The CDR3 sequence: CASRDWGPHNEQFF. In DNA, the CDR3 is TGTGCCAGCAGGGACTGGGGGCCCCACAATGAGCAGTTCTTC.

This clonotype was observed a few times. CDR3 nucleotides: TGCAGTGCCTACACCGTCCGGGGGCGCCCCCCTGAAGCTTTCTTT. Protein sequence: CSAYTVRGRPPEAFF. The chain has TRBV20-1 and TRBJ1-1, with a possible D match to TRBD1 (6 bases). V lost 6 bases and J 6 bases, leaving 23 bases between the germline ends. Germline V lookup: CDR1 DFQATT, CDR2 SNEGSKA (reference sequence). The CDR3 is 15 amino acids.

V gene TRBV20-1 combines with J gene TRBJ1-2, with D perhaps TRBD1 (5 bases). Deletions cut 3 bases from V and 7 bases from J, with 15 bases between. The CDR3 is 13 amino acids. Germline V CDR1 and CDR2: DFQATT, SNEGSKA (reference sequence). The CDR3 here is CSASLPGRGGYTF. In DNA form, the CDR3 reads TGCAGTGCTAGTCTCCCCGGGAGGGGTGGCTACACCTTC.

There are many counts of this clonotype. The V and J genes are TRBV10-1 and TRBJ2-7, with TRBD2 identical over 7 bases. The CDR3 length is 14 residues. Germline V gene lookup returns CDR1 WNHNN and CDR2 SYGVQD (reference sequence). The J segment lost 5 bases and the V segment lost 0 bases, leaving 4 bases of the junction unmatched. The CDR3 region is CASSESKLADEQYF. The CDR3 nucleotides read TGCGCCAGCAGTGAGTCGAAGCTAGCGGACGAGCAGTACTTC.

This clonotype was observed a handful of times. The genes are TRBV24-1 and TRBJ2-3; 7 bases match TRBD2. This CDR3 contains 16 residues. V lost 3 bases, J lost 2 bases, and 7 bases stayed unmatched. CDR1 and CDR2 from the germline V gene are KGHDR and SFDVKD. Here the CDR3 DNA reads TGTGCCACCAGTGATCCGGCTAGCGGAATCACAGATACGCAGTATTTT. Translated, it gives CATSDPASGITDTQYF.

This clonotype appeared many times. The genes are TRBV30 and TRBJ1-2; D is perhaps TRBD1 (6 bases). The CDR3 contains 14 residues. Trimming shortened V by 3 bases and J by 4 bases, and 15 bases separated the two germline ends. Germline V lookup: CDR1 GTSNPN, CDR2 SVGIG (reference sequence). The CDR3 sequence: CAWSHIGQFYGYTF. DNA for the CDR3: TGTGCCTGGAGCCACATCGGACAGTTCTATGGCTACACCTTC.

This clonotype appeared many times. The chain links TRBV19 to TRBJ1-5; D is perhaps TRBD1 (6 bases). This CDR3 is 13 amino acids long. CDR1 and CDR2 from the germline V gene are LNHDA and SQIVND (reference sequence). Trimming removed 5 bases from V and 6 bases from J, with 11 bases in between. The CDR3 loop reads CASSSQGLQPQHF. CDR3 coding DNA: TGTGCCAGTAGTTCACAGGGCCTTCAGCCCCAGCATTTT.